This entry lists 23 T cell receptor beta chains sequenced from one sample in a study of CD8 T cells in ankylosing spondylitis. Study-wide results and limits: For ankylosing spondylitis blood, a TCR beta motif of several highly homologous variants appeared characteristic.

The antigens for these receptors are not known. TCRdb re-derived calls from the 5' RACE reads in MiXCR, one entry per CDR3 protein. The sample includes roughly 370,000 distinct CDR3 sequences, approximately 20% of them seen just once. Sample: blood, either unsorted or a sorted T cell fraction (not recorded which). The source of these receptors is a male donor with ankylosing spondylitis.

The rearrangement joins TRBV5-1 to TRBJ2-1; 11 bases fit TRBD2. The CDR3 contains 17 residues. The germline CDR1 and CDR2 sequences are SGHRS and YFSETQ. V was pared by 0 bases and J by 9 bases, with 11 bases of the junction left unmatched. The CDR3 bases are TGCGCCAGCAGCTTGGCGTCGCTAGCGGGAGGTACGGGTGAGCAGTTCTTC. Amino acids: CASSLASLAGGTGEQFF.

The rearrangement links TRBV7-3 to TRBJ2-2, with a tentative D call TRBD1 (6 bases). Between the trimmed V and J ends, which lost 6 bases and 5 bases, there was a span of 16 bases. CDR3 length: 15 amino acids. Germline loops: CDR1 SGHTA, CDR2 FQGTGA. The CDR3 region has the DNA TGTGCCAGCAGGCCCCCGGGACAACAAACCGGGGAGCTGTTTTTT. Translation gives CASRPPGQQTGELFF. Filled out from reference TRBV7-3 and TRBJ2-2, the complete variable domain reads GAGVSQTPSNKVTEKGKYVELRCDPISGHTALYWYRQSLGQGPEFLIYFQGTGAADDSGLPNDRFFAVRPEGSVSTLKIQRTERGDSAVYLCASRPPGQQTGELFFGEGSRLTVL.

V gene TRBV6-2 or TRBV6-3 combines with J gene TRBJ1-5; D unresolved. Trimming cost V 7 bases and J 2 bases, with 15 bases left between them. The CDR3 runs 15 residues. In germline, CDR1 is MNHEY, CDR2 SVGEGT. The chain's CDR3 is CASTDPGPGNQPQHF. The CDR3 nucleotides read TGTGCCAGCACCGACCCCGGCCCTGGCAATCAGCCCCAGCATTTT.

This clonotype was found once. A much larger clone lies one base from this, so it may be a read error. The V call is TRBV12-3 or TRBV12-4, the J call TRBJ2-5; D not resolved. The ends were cut back, 6 bases at V and 4 bases at J, with 15 bases in the middle. This CDR3 spans 14 amino acids. CDR3 coding DNA: TGTGCCAGCAGATTTCAACATCGCCTAGAGACCCAGTACTTC. Protein product: CASRFQHRLETQYF.

This clonotype has a handful of counts. The chain carries TRBV18 and TRBJ2-7, with TRBD2 matching 7 bases. Germline V gene data show CDR1 as KGHSH and CDR2 as LQKENI. The CDR3 spans 14 residues. The trim removed 0 bases at V and 2 bases at J, leaving 1 base unmatched. This CDR3 reads CASSPPGGTYEQYF. In DNA form, the CDR3 reads TGTGCCAGCTCACCACCGGGGGGGACCTACGAGCAGTACTTC.

The rearrangement links TRBV6-1 to TRBJ1-5; D unclear. Looked up from germline, CDR1 is MNHNS and CDR2 is SASEGT. This CDR3 has 13 residues. The ends were cut back, 6 bases at V and 9 bases at J, with 15 bases in the middle. The CDR3 loop is CASSDGGGRPQHF. In DNA, the CDR3 is TGTGCCAGCAGCGATGGTGGTGGGAGGCCCCAGCATTTT.

The chain couples TRBV5-4 to TRBJ1-1, with a possible D match to TRBD1 (6 bases). V shed 4 bases and J shed 4 bases, with 14 bases lying between them. The germline V gene encodes CDR1 SGHNT and CDR2 YYREEE (reference sequence). This CDR3 spans 14 amino acids. The CDR3 sequence is CASSHVQGATEAFF. The CDR3 DNA sequence: TGTGCCAGCAGCCACGTACAGGGTGCCACTGAAGCTTTCTTT.

In its sample, this clonotype was seen a few times. The rearrangement uses TRBV15 and TRBJ2-4; 7 bases are shared with TRBD1. Germline-derived CDR1 and CDR2 are LNHNV and YYDKDF (reference sequence). The CDR3 runs 14 residues. J gave up 6 bases and V 2 bases, and 4 bases lay outside the gene matches. The CDR3 reads CATSRYGTVNIQYF. In DNA form, the CDR3 reads TGTGCCACCAGCAGATACGGGACAGTAAACATTCAGTACTTC.

The chain uses TRBV9 and TRBJ2-7, with 9 bases that match TRBD1. The CDR3 is made up of 17 amino acids. Germline values: CDR1 SGDLS, CDR2 YYNGEE. V shed 1 base and J 0 bases; nucleotides not matched to a gene: 8. CDR3 loop: CASSVTGTGRNSYEQYF. CDR3 sequence (DNA): TGTGCCAGCAGCGTAACGGGGACAGGGAGAAACTCCTACGAGCAGTACTTC. The variable domain in full, completed from reference TRBV9 and TRBJ2-7, reads DSGVTQTPKHLITATGQRVTLRCSPRSGDLSVYWYQQSLDQGLQFLIQYYNGEERAKGNILERFSAQQFPDLHSELNLSSLELGDSALYFCASSVTGTGRNSYEQYFGPGTRLTVT.

The chain has TRBV3-1 and TRBJ2-7; the D is unclear. CDR1 and CDR2 (germline): LGHDT, YNNKEL (reference sequence). This CDR3 has 13 residues. Trimming pared 8 bases from V and 0 bases from J, leaving 11 bases between. The CDR3 DNA reads TGTGCCAGCCGAGAGCAGACCTCCTACGAGCAGTACTTC. This sequence encodes CASREQTSYEQYF.

At least ten counts were recorded for this clonotype. J is TRBJ2-2 and V is TRBV29-1, with 7 nucleotides matching TRBD2. V lost 3 bases, J lost 1 base, and 2 bases stayed unmatched. The CDR3 contains 14 residues. The germline V gene has CDR1 SQVTM and CDR2 ANQGSEA. In nucleotides, the CDR3 is TGCAGCGTTGATGGCGGGAGGAACACCGGGGAGCTGTTTTTT. It specifies CSVDGGRNTGELFF.

This clonotype was detected a few times. This chain connects TRBV5-1 to TRBJ2-1; D not resolved. The germline gives CDR1 SGHRS, CDR2 YFSETQ. The V end lost 5 bases, the J end lost 2 bases, and 8 bases lay between the germline ends. This CDR3 has 13 amino acids. CDR3 amino acids: CASRSQAYNEQFF. The CDR3 coding sequence is TGCGCCAGCAGGTCTCAGGCCTACAATGAGCAGTTCTTC.

The J gene is TRBJ2-2, the V gene TRBV19, with 9 bases aligning to TRBD2. Trimming at V came to 8 bases and at J to 5 bases, leaving 9 bases not matched to a gene. CDR3 length equals 15 residues. CDR1 is LNHDA and CDR2 is SQIVND in the germline V gene (reference sequence). The chain's CDR3 is CASRRREGVTGELFF. CDR3 nucleotides: TGTGCCAGTCGGCGGCGGGAGGGGGTAACCGGGGAGCTGTTTTTT.

The genes are TRBV25-1 and TRBJ2-1; a possible D gene is TRBD1 (6 bases). The CDR3 loop spans 12 amino acids. Per germline, CDR1 MGHDK and CDR2 SYGVNS. Trimming cost V 4 bases and J 8 bases, with 9 bases left between them. CDR3 sequence reads: CASSGNRDEQFF. The CDR3 DNA is TGTGCCAGCAGTGGTAACAGGGATGAGCAGTTCTTC.

This clonotype has only a few counts. The chain carries TRBV28 and TRBJ2-7, with 12 positions matching TRBD2. CDR1 and CDR2 (germline): MDHEN, SYDVKM. J lost 3 bases, V lost 7 bases, and 4 bases had no gene match. The CDR3 is made up of 14 amino acids. As DNA, the CDR3 is TGTGCCAGCATCTCACTAGCGGGGGGCTACGAGCAGTACTTC. Protein: CASISLAGGYEQYF.

The chain joins TRBV28 to TRBJ2-7; TRBD2 is a possible D gene (6 bases). This CDR3 comprises 13 residues. V shed 7 bases and J shed 4 bases, with 14 bases lying between them. Per the germline V gene, CDR1 is MDHEN and CDR2 is SYDVKM. The CDR3 coding sequence is TGTGCCAGCACCACCCCAGCGGGTTACGAGCAGTACTTC. Amino acids: CASTTPAGYEQYF. The whole variable domain, filled in from reference TRBV28 and TRBJ2-7, reads DVKVTQSSRYLVKRTGEKVFLECVQDMDHENMFWYRQDPGLGLRLIYFSYDVKMKEKGDIPEGYSVSREKKERFSLILESASTNQTSMYLCASTTPAGYEQYFGPGTRLTVT.

This clonotype was seen a few times. This rearrangement joins TRBV29-1 to TRBJ2-1, with a tentative D call TRBD2 (6 bases). Trimming cost V 3 bases and J 9 bases, with 9 bases left between them. Germline values: CDR1 SQVTM, CDR2 ANQGSEA. This CDR3 is 11 amino acids long. The CDR3 spells CSVDRGSEQFF. The CDR3 DNA follows: TGCAGCGTTGATCGGGGGAGTGAGCAGTTCTTC.

This clonotype was picked up a small number of times. J is TRBJ2-3 and V is TRBV27, with 7 positions matching TRBD2. V was clipped by 5 bases and J by 5 bases; unmatched bases: 10. There are 15 residues in the CDR3. From germline, CDR1 is MNHEY and CDR2 SMNVEV (reference sequence). CDR3 loop: CASSPHEGGKDTQYF. CDR3 coding DNA: TGTGCCAGCAGTCCCCATGAGGGAGGGAAAGATACGCAGTATTTT.

This clonotype appeared a few times. This chain uses TRBV18 with TRBJ2-7; the D gene is possibly TRBD2 (5 bases). Germline lookup yields CDR1 KGHSH and CDR2 LQKENI. The CDR3 consists of 11 residues. The ends were cut back, 2 bases at V and 6 bases at J, with 5 bases in the middle. The CDR3 sequence is CASSPGSEQYF. The DNA of the CDR3 is TGTGCCAGCTCACCAGGGAGCGAGCAGTACTTC.

The V gene is TRBV24-1, the J gene TRBJ1-1; 7 bases map to TRBD1. J was trimmed by 1 base and V by 10 bases; bases with no gene match: 5. Per the germline V gene, CDR1 is KGHDR and CDR2 is SFDVKD. This CDR3 region has 13 residues. CDR3 residues: CATDEGANTEAFF. CDR3 nucleotides: TGTGCCACGGACGAGGGGGCGAACACTGAAGCTTTCTTT.

This clonotype has a handful of counts. The chain has TRBV7-3 and TRBJ2-2; D call uncertain. CDR1 is SGHTA, CDR2 FQGTGA, per germline. The CDR3 loop spans 13 amino acids. V was shortened by 2 bases and J by 8 bases, with 9 bases between the two germline ends. The CDR3 DNA reads TGTGCCAGCAGCTTACCACCGGCGGGGGAGCTGTTTTTT. This sequence encodes CASSLPPAGELFF. Supplemented by reference TRBV7-3 and TRBJ2-2, the full variable domain reads GAGVSQTPSNKVTEKGKYVELRCDPISGHTALYWYRQSLGQGPEFLIYFQGTGAADDSGLPNDRFFAVRPEGSVSTLKIQRTERGDSAVYLCASSLPPAGELFFGEGSRLTVL.

This chain joins TRBV29-1 and TRBJ1-3; possible D gene TRBD1, 5 bases. The CDR3 runs to 15 residues. The germline V gene encodes CDR1 SQVTM and CDR2 ANQGSEA. CDR3 amino acids: CTPRRGSFLGNTIYF. CDR3 bases: TGCACCCCCAGGAGGGGTTCCTTTTTGGGAAACACCATATATTTT.

Many counts were recorded for this clonotype. The V gene is TRBV3-1, the J gene TRBJ2-5; maybe TRBD2 (5 bases). V was cut by 1 base and J by 3 bases, with 9 bases left in between. The germline CDR1 and CDR2 sequences are LGHDT and YNNKEL (reference sequence). The CDR3 consists of 14 residues. In DNA form, the CDR3 reads TGTGCCAGCAGCCAAGGATTCGGGAAAGAGACCCAGTACTTC. This encodes CASSQGFGKETQYF.